The rows below give T cell receptor beta chains drawn from one sample of a study of blood T cell repertoires in COVID-19. Clones were read by immunoSEQ multiplex PCR, and TCRdb kept only the in-frame ones, dropping some. The sample lists about 210,000 clones, more than 85% occurring once. The specimen was PBMCs or T cells enriched from blood (not recorded which). The receptors stem from a woman between 40 and 50 years old in a cohort exposed to, infected with or recovered from COVID-19 (not recorded which). Both conserved end residues are part of each CDR3. Fields, in order: J gene, V gene, CDR3 protein.

J: TRBJ2-7
V: TRBV6-2/TRBV6-3
CDR3: CASSQRREGRGGEQYF

J: TRBJ1-2
V: TRBV9
CDR3: CASSDKNRGDIYGYTF

J: TRBJ1-5
V: TRBV2
CDR3: CASVYRTGVDQPQHF

J: TRBJ1-5
V: TRBV28
CDR3: CASRYYSGEYSNQPQHF

J: TRBJ2-3
V: TRBV7-8
CDR3: CASSLEIEDTQYF

J: TRBJ2-3
V: TRBV9
CDR3: CASSARQGSADTQYF

J: TRBJ1-1
V: TRBV6-5
CDR3: CASTLGRGGPEAFF

J: TRBJ2-7
V: TRBV4-1
CDR3: CASSQPGTGAYEQYF

J: TRBJ2-7
V: TRBV6-5
CDR3: CASSYDPSGSYEQYF

J: TRBJ1-4
V: TRBV11-2
CDR3: CASSGDRGYNEKLFF

J: TRBJ1-5
V: TRBV24-1
CDR3: CATSDNRGNNQPQHF

J: TRBJ2-7
V: TRBV12-3/TRBV12-4
CDR3: CASREQGYEQYF

J: TRBJ2-7
V: TRBV6-2/TRBV6-3
CDR3: CASSWRSSYEQYF

J: TRBJ1-1
V: TRBV12-3/TRBV12-4
CDR3: CASSLGRASEAFF

J: TRBJ2-1
V: TRBV10-3
CDR3: CAISESQGSSYNEQFF

J: TRBJ2-2
V: TRBV6-5
CDR3: CASSYSRRAGTGELFF

J: TRBJ2-3
V: TRBV7-9
CDR3: CASRSSRTDTQYF

J: TRBJ1-2
V: TRBV7-9
CDR3: CATRDSLNYGYTF

J: TRBJ2-3
V: TRBV5-8
CDR3: CASSSRTGLVAQYF

J: TRBJ1-1
V: TRBV18
CDR3: CASSPRGTGDTEAFF

J: TRBJ1-2
V: TRBV5-4
CDR3: CASSLGQGFYGYTF